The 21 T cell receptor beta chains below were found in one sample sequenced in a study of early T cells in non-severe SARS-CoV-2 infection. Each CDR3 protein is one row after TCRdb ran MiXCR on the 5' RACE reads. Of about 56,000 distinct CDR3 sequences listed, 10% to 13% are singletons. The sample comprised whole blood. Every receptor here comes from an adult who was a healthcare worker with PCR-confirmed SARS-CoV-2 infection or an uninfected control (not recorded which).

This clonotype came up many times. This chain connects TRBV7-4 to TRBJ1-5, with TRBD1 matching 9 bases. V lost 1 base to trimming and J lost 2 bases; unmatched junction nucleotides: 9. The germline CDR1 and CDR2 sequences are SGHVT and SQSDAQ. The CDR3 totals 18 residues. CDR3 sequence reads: CASSLVVERDRGNQPQHF. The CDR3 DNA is TGTGCCAGCAGCTTAGTGGTAGAGAGGGACAGGGGCAATCAGCCCCAGCATTTT.

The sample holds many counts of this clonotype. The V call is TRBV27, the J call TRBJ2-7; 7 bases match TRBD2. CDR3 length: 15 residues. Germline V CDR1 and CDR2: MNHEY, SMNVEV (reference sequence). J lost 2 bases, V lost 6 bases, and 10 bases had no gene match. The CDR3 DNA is TGTGCCAGCAGGCGGAGCGGGACCGGTACCTACGAGCAGTACTTC. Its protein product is CASRRSGTGTYEQYF.

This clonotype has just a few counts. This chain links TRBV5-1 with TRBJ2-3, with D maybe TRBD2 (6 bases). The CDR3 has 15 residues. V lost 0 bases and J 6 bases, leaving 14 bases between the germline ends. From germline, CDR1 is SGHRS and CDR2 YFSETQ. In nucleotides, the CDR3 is TGCGCCAGCAGCTTGGAAGGGACTCCGGGCGATACGCAGTATTTT. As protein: CASSLEGTPGDTQYF.

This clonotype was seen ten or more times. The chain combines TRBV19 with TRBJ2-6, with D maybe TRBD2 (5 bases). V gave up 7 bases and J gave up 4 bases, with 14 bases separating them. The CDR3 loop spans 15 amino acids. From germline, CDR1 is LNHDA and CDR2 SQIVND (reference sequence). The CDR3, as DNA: TGTGCCAGTACCTTCGGAGGATCCGGGGCCAACGTCCTGACTTTC. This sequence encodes CASTFGGSGANVLTF.

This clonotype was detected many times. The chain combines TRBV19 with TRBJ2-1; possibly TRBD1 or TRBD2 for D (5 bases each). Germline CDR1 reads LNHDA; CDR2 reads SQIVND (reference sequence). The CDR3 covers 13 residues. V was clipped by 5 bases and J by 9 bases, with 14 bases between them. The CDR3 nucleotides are TGTGCCAGTAGTCGAGGGCAGGGTGGTGAGCAGTTCTTC. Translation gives CASSRGQGGEQFF.

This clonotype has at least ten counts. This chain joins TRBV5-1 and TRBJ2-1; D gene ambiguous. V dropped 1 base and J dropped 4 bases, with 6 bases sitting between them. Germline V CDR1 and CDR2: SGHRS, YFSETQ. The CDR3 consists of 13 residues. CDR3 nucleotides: TGCGCCAGCAGCTTGAGCTGGTACAATGAGCAGTTCTTC. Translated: CASSLSWYNEQFF. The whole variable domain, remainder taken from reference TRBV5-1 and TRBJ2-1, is KAGVTQTPRYLIKTRGQQVTLSCSPISGHRSVSWYQQTPGQGLQFLFEYFSETQRNKGNFPGRFSGRQFSNSRSEMNVSTLELGDSALYLCASSLSWYNEQFFGPGTRLTVL.

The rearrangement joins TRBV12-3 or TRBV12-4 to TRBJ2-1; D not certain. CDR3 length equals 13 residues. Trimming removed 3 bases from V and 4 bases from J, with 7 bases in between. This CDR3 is CASSFRLYNEQFF. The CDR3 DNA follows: TGTGCCAGCAGTTTTAGGCTTTACAATGAGCAGTTCTTC.

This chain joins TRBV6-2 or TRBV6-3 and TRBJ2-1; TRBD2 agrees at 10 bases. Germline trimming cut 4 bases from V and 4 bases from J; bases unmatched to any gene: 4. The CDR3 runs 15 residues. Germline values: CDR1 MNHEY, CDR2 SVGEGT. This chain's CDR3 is CASSFTSGIYNEQFF. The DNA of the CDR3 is TGTGCCAGCAGTTTCACTAGCGGGATATACAATGAGCAGTTCTTC.

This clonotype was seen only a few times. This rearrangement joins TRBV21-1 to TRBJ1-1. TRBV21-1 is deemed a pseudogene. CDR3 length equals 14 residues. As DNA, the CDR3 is TGTGCCAGCAATTTGATACCATCAAACACTGAAGCTTTCTTT. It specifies CASNLIPSNTEAFF.

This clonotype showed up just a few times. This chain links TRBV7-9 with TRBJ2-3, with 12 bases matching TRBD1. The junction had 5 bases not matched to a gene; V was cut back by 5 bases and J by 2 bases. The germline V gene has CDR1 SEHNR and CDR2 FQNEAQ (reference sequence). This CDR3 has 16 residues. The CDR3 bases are TGTGCCAGCAGCGTGGGACAGGGGGCAGACACAGATACGCAGTATTTT. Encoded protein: CASSVGQGADTDTQYF.

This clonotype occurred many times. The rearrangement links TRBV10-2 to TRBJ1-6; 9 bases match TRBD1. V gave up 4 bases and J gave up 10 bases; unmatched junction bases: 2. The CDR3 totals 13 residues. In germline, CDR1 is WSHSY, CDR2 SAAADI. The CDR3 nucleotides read TGCGCCAGCAGTGGGACAGGGGACTCACCCCTCCACTTT. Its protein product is CASSGTGDSPLHF.

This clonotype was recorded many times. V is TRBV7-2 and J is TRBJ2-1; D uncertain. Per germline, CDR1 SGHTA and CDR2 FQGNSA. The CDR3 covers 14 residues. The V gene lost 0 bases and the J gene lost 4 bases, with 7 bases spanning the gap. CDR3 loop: CASSLAGEYNEQFF. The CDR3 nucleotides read TGTGCCAGCAGCTTAGCTGGGGAATACAATGAGCAGTTCTTC. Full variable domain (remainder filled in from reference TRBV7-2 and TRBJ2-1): GAGVSQSPSNKVTEKGKDVELRCDPISGHTALYWYRQSLGQGLEFLIYFQGNSAPDKSGLPSDRFSAERTGGSVSTLTIQRTQQEDSAVYLCASSLAGEYNEQFFGPGTRLTVL.

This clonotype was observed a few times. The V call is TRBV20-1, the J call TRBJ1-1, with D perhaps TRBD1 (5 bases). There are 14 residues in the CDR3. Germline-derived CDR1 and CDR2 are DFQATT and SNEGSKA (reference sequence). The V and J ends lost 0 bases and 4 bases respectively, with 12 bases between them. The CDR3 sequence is CSARDLKGPTEAFF. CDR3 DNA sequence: TGCAGTGCTAGAGATCTGAAGGGACCCACTGAAGCTTTCTTT.

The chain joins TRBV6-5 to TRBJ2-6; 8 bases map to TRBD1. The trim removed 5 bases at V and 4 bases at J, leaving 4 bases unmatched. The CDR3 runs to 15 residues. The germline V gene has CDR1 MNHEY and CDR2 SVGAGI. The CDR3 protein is CASSATGAGANVLTF. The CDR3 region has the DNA TGTGCCAGCAGTGCGACAGGGGCGGGGGCCAACGTCCTGACTTTC.

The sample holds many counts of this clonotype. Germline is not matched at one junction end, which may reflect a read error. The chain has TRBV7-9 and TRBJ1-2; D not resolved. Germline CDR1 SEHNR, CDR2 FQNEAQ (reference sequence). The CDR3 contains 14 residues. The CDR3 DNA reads TGTGCCAGCACCTTAACCGGTGTCAACTATGGCTACACCTTC. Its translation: CASTLTGVNYGYTF.

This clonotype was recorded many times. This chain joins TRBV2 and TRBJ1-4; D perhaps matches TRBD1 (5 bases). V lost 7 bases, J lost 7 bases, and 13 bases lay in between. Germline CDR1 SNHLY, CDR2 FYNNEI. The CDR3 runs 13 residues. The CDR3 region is CASTRSQGEKLFF. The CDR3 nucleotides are TGTGCCAGCACCCGGTCGCAGGGTGAAAAACTGTTTTTT.

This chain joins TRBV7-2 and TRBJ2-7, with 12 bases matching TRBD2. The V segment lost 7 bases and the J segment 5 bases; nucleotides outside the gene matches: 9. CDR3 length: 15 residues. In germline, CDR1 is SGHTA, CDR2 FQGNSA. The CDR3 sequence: CASIDPGLAGHEQYF. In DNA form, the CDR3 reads TGTGCCAGCATCGACCCAGGACTAGCGGGACACGAGCAGTACTTC.

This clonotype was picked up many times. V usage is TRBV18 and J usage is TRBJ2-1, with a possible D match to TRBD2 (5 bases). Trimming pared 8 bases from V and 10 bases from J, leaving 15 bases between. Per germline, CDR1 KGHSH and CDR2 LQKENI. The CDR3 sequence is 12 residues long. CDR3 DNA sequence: TGTGCCAGCCCAATGAGGTCGGGAGAGCAGTTCTTC. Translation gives CASPMRSGEQFF.

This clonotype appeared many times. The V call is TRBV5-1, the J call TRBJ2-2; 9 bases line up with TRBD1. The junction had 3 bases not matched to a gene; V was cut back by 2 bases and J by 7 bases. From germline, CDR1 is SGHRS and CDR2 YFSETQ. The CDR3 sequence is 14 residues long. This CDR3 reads CASSLQGADGELFF. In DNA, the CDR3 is TGCGCCAGCAGCTTACAGGGGGCGGACGGGGAGCTGTTTTTT.

The chain's CDR3 is CASSKDRHHRAEAFF. The DNA for the CDR3 is TGTGCCAGCAGCAAAGATCGGCATCACCGGGCTGAAGCTTTCTTT. The V gene is TRBV21-1, the J gene TRBJ1-1; the table's TRBD1 call for D was not verified on the DNA. TRBV21-1 is a documented pseudogene. There are 15 residues in the CDR3.

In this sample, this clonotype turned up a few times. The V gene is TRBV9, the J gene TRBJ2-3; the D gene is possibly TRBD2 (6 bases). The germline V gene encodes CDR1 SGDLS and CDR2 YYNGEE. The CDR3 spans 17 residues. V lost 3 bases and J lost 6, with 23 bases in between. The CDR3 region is CASSDPGAPMPHDTQYF. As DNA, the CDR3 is TGTGCCAGCAGCGATCCGGGAGCCCCAATGCCCCATGATACGCAGTATTTT.